This T cell receptor beta chain originates from a study of T cell responses to AZD1222 COVID-19 vaccine. Whole-study findings and limits: Among vaccine-associated CD4 TCRs, coverage spanned spike, with dominance at 160-218 and 743-854. With two AZD1222 doses given, Spike-specific TCR breadth and depth both rose.

A word on this clone: Its target is not known.

V lost 3 bases and J lost 4, with 9 bases in between. Germline CDR1 is GTSNPN and CDR2 is SVGIG (reference sequence). The CDR3 extends over 12 amino acids. The table came from immunoSEQ multiplex PCR; TCRdb's copy has only in-frame clones and leaves some out. The table lists approximately 80,000 clones, approximately 85% of them singletons. This sequence joins TRBV30 and TRBJ1-1; D is unresolved. The specimen comprised peripheral blood, sampled 28 days after the second AZD1222 dose. This clonotype was obtained from an adult who received the AZD1222 COVID-19 vaccine. The CDR3 loop reads CAWSEVSTEAFF. In DNA form, the CDR3 reads TGTGCCTGGAGCGAGGTTAGCACTGAAGCTTTCTTT.